Presented here are 20 T cell receptor beta chains from one specimen sequenced in a study of T-cell reconstitution after alpha-beta-depleted transplantation in children. Preparation of the TCRbeta library involved a method that used unique molecular identifiers. TCRdb independently ran MiXCR on the PCR reads; one entry per CDR3 protein. The table includes 250,000 to 400,000 distinct CDR3 sequences, roughly 25% detected once. The sequenced sample was PBMCs, mostly from graft donor cells, obtained 180 days after TCRalphabeta/CD19-depleted stem cell transplant. Source of these receptors: a male patient aged 10-17 years who had a stem cell transplant for acute lymphoblastic leukemia, so the T cells may come from the graft donor.

The CDR3 coding sequence is TGTGCCAGCTCACCGAGGGTTACTGGGACGAACACTGAAGCTTTCTTT. The encoded protein is CASSPRVTGTNTEAFF. V is TRBV18 and J is TRBJ1-1; D possibly corresponds to TRBD1 (5 bases). Trimming stripped 3 bases from V and 1 base from J, with 15 bases between. In germline, CDR1 is KGHSH, CDR2 LQKENI. This CDR3 is built from 16 residues.

The rearrangement uses TRBV20-1 and TRBJ2-1; 12 bases fit TRBD2. CDR3 length: 14 amino acids. CDR1 DFQATT and CDR2 SNEGSKA come from the germline V gene (reference sequence). Trimming removed 6 bases from V and 7 bases from J; junction bases left unmatched: 7. The CDR3 spells CSAHLAGGPNEQFF. CDR3 nucleotides: TGCAGTGCGCATCTAGCGGGAGGGCCGAATGAGCAGTTCTTC.

The chain has TRBV5-1 and TRBJ1-2; TRBD1 might be the D (6 bases). CDR1 is SGHRS, CDR2 YFSETQ, per germline. This CDR3 spans 13 amino acids. V was shortened by 3 bases and J by 7 bases, with 13 bases between the two germline ends. This chain's CDR3 is CASSSTGGLGYTF. DNA for the CDR3: TGCGCCAGCAGCTCCACCGGGGGCCTTGGCTACACCTTC.

This clonotype was recorded a few times. The V call is TRBV7-8, the J call TRBJ2-3; weak D call: TRBD2 (6 bases). The V end lost 4 bases, the J end lost 2 bases, and 13 bases lay between the germline ends. CDR3 length equals 15 residues. Germline V CDR1 and CDR2: SGHVS, FQNEAQ. The CDR3 loop reads CASSSPRDFTDTQYF. The CDR3 DNA reads TGTGCCAGCAGCTCGCCCCGGGACTTCACAGATACGCAGTATTTT.

V is TRBV6-5 and J is TRBJ1-1, with D unclear. Germline V gives CDR1 MNHEY, CDR2 SVGAGI. CDR3 length equals 16 residues. Trimming removed 0 bases from V and 0 bases from J, with 11 bases in between. CDR3 sequence reads: CASSYSGSGLNTEAFF. The DNA for the CDR3 is TGTGCCAGCAGTTACTCGGGGTCGGGATTGAACACTGAAGCTTTCTTT.

This clonotype was found a few times. The V gene is TRBV7-9, the J gene TRBJ2-5, with D possibly being TRBD2 (5 bases). CDR1 SEHNR and CDR2 FQNEAQ come from the germline V gene (reference sequence). V was clipped by 2 bases and J by 5 bases, with 15 bases between them. This CDR3 is 15 amino acids long. In nucleotides, the CDR3 is TGTGCCAGCAGCTTAACCGTGGCAGGCGGGGAGACCCAGTACTTC. It yields the protein CASSLTVAGGETQYF.

The gene calls are TRBV20-1 and TRBJ2-1; 8 bases line up with TRBD1. Germline loops: CDR1 DFQATT, CDR2 SNEGSKA (reference sequence). V dropped 3 bases and J dropped 3; count of bases not matched to a gene: 1. CDR3 length equals 13 residues. CDR3 region: CSARGTGYNEQFF. DNA of the CDR3: TGCAGTGCTAGGGGGACAGGCTACAATGAGCAGTTCTTC.

This clonotype was counted a single time. One end of the junction fails to match germline, which may point to a read error. The chain carries TRBV3-1 and TRBJ2-1; 14 positions agree with TRBD2. Germline CDR1 and CDR2: LGHDT and YNNKEL (reference sequence). This CDR3 comprises 18 residues. DNA of the CDR3: TGTGCCACCAGCCAAGGTCGACTAGCGGGAGGGATAAACAATGAGCAGTTCTTC. Its protein product is CATSQGRLAGGINNEQFF.

A word on this clonotype: Compared with germline, one end of the junction differs, possibly owing to a read error. The CDR3 is CATRRAQTPLRQYF. DNA of the CDR3: TGTGCCACCAGAAGAGCTCAGACACCTTTAAGGCAGTACTTC. The V gene is TRBV15, the J gene TRBJ2-7; D not resolved. In germline, CDR1 is LNHNV, CDR2 YYDKDF (reference sequence). There are 14 residues in the CDR3.

This CDR3 is CASSLNRRSLRDEGEKLFF. The CDR3 region has the DNA TGTGCCAGCAGTTTGAACAGAAGGTCTTTAAGGGATGAAGGCGAAAAACTGTTTTTT. This chain joins TRBV27 and TRBJ1-4, with D unclear. Germline V gene sequence: CDR1 MNHEY, CDR2 SMNVEV (reference sequence). The CDR3 runs 19 residues. V dropped 3 bases and J dropped 8 bases, with 28 bases sitting between them.

This clonotype was seen at least ten times. The chain is built from TRBV7-3 and TRBJ2-7; TRBD1 agrees at 8 bases. Germline-derived CDR1 and CDR2 are SGHTA and FQGTGA. The CDR3 sequence is 13 residues long. Trimming cost V 1 base and J 4 bases; bases outside gene matches: 0. CDR3 DNA sequence: TGTGCCAGCAGCTTAAACAGGGGGTACGAGCAGTACTTC. Translating gives CASSLNRGYEQYF.

This rearrangement joins TRBV10-3 to TRBJ1-5; D unclear. The CDR3 sequence is 18 residues long. Trimming stripped 4 bases from V and 0 bases from J, with 19 bases between. From germline, CDR1 is ENHRY and CDR2 SYGVKD. The CDR3 sequence is CAISAIGGQRLSNQPQHF. CDR3 sequence (DNA): TGTGCCATCAGTGCGATAGGAGGGCAGAGACTTAGCAATCAGCCCCAGCATTTT.

In the case of this clonotype: A much larger clone differs from this one at a single base, so this may be a read error. J is TRBJ2-1 and V is TRBV20-1, with 10 bases matching TRBD2. CDR3 length equals 16 residues. Germline V gives CDR1 DFQATT, CDR2 SNEGSKA (reference sequence). CDR3 bases: TGCTGTGCTGAGGCTAGCGGGAGTCATCCAACCAATGAGCAGTTCTTC. It codes for CCAEASGSHPTNEQFF.

The chain couples TRBV5-1 to TRBJ1-2; D call uncertain. V dropped 3 bases and J dropped 4 bases, with 13 bases sitting between them. This CDR3 comprises 14 residues. Germline values: CDR1 SGHRS, CDR2 YFSETQ. CDR3 amino acids: CASSSEVQSYGYTF. The CDR3 bases are TGCGCCAGCAGCTCCGAGGTGCAGAGCTATGGCTACACCTTC.

This clonotype was recorded a few times. The V gene is TRBV7-9, the J gene TRBJ1-1, with 9 bases lining up with TRBD1. The CDR3 runs to 15 residues. The germline gives CDR1 SEHNR, CDR2 FQNEAQ (reference sequence). V lost 4 bases and J lost 5; bases outside the gene matches: 8. The CDR3 protein is CASSWGTGTLTEAFF. Here the CDR3 DNA reads TGTGCCAGCAGCTGGGGGACAGGGACTTTGACTGAAGCTTTCTTT.

The chain couples TRBV20-1 to TRBJ2-5, with no clear D. CDR3 length: 12 amino acids. V was pared by 1 base and J by 1 base, with 4 bases between. Germline V lookup: CDR1 DFQATT, CDR2 SNEGSKA (reference sequence). CDR3 loop: CSARAPQETQYF. In DNA, the CDR3 is TGCAGTGCTAGAGCCCCCCAAGAGACCCAGTACTTC.

The CDR3 DNA sequence: TGCGCCAGCAGCCGTGGGGGAGGCCGTACCGGGGAGCTGTTTTTT. It codes for CASSRGGGRTGELFF. The chain combines TRBV4-1 with TRBJ2-2; D perhaps matches TRBD2 (6 bases). Trimming took off 4 bases at V and 5 bases at J, with 14 bases between the two ends. This CDR3 comprises 15 residues. Germline CDR1 and CDR2: MGHRA and YSYEKL.

This clonotype was counted at least ten times. This chain uses TRBV12-3 or TRBV12-4 with TRBJ2-5; 9 bases match TRBD1. This CDR3 has 13 residues. J was trimmed by 5 bases and V by 5 bases; bases with no gene match: 3. Here the CDR3 reads CASSRQGGETQYF. Here the CDR3 DNA reads TGTGCCAGCAGTCGACAGGGGGGTGAGACCCAGTACTTC.

The chain employs TRBV14 and TRBJ2-1, with D unresolved. The CDR3 is 14 residues long. The germline CDR1 and CDR2 sequences are SGHDN and FVKESK. With 4 bases removed from V and 4 bases from J, the gap between germline ends came to 11 bases. Here the CDR3 DNA reads TGTGCCAGCAGCCCGACGACGGTTTACAATGAGCAGTTCTTC. This sequence encodes CASSPTTVYNEQFF.

The table lists this clonotype with a few counts. The chain is built from TRBV18 and TRBJ2-5; TRBD2 agrees at 7 bases. Germline CDR1 and CDR2: KGHSH and LQKENI. With V trimmed by 1 base and J by 3 bases, 8 bases remained unmatched. The CDR3 spans 16 residues. CDR3 sequence (DNA): TGTGCCAGCTCACCACTAGTCGGGACTAAGAAAGAGACCCAGTACTTC. Its protein product is CASSPLVGTKKETQYF.